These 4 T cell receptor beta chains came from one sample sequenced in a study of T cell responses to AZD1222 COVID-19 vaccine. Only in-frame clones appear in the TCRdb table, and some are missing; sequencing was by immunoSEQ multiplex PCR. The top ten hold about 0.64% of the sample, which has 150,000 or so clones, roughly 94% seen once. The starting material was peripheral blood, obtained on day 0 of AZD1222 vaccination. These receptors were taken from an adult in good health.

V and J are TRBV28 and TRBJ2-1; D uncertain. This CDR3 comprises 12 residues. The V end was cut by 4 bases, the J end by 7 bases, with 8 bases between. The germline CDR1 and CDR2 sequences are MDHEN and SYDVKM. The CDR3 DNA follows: TGTGCCAGCAGTTGGCTTAAAAATGAGCAGTTCTTC. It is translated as CASSWLKNEQFF.

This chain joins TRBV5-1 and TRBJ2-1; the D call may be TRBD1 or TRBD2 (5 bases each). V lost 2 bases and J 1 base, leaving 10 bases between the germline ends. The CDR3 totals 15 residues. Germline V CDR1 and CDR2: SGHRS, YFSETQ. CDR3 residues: CASSFWGGSYNEQFF. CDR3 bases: TGCGCCAGCAGCTTTTGGGGCGGGTCCTACAATGAGCAGTTCTTC.

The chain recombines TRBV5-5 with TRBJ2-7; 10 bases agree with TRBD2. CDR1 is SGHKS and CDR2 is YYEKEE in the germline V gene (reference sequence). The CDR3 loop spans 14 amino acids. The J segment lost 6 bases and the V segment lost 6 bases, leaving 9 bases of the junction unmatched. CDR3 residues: CASTSGLAGVEQYF. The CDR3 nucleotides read TGTGCCAGCACCAGCGGTCTAGCGGGAGTCGAGCAGTACTTC.

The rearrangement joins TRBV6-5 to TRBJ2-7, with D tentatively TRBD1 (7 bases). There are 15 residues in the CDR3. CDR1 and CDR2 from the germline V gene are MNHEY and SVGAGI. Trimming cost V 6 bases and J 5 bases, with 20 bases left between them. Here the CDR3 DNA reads TGTGCCAGCAGCTTCTGGACAGGAGGGGGGCACGAGCAGTACTTC. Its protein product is CASSFWTGGGHEQYF.